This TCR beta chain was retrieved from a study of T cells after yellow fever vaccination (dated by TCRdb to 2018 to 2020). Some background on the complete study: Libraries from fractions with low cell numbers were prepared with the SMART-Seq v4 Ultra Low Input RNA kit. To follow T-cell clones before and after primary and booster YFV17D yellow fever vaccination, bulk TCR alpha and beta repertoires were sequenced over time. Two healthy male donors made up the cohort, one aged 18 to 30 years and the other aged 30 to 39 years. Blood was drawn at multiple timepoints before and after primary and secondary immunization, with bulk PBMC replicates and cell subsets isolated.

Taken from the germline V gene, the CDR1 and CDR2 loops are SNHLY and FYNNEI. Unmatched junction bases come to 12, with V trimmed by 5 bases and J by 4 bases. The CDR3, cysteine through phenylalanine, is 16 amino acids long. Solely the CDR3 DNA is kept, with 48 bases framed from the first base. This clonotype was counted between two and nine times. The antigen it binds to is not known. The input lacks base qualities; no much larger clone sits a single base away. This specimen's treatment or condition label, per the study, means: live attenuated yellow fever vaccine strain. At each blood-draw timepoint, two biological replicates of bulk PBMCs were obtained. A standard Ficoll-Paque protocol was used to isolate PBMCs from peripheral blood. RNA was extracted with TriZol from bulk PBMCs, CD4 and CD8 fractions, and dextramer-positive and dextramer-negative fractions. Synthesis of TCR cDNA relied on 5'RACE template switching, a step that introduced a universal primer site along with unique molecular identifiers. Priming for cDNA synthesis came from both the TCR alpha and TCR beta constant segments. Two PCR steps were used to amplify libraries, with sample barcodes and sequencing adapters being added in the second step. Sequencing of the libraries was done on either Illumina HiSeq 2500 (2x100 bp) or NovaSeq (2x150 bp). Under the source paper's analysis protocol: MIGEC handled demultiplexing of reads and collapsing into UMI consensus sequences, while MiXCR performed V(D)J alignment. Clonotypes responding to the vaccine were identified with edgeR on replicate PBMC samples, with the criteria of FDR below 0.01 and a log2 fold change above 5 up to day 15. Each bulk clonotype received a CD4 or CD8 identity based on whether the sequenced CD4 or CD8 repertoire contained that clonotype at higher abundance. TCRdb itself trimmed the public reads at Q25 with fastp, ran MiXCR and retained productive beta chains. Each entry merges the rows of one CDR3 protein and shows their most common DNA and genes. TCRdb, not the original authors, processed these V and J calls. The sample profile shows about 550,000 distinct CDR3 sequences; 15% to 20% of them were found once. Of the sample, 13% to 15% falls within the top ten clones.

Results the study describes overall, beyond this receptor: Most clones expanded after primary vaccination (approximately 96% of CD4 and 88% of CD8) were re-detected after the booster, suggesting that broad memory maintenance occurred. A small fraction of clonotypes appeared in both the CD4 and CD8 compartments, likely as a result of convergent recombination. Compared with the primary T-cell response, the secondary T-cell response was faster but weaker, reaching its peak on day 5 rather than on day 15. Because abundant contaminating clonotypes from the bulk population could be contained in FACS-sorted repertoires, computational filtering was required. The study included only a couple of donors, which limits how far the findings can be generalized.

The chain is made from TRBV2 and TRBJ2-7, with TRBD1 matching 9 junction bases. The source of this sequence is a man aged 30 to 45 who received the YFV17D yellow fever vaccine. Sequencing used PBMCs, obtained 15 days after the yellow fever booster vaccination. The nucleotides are TGTGCCAGCAGTTCTCTAAGGGACAGGGATGGATACGAGCAGTACTTC. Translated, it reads CASSSLRDRDGYEQYF.